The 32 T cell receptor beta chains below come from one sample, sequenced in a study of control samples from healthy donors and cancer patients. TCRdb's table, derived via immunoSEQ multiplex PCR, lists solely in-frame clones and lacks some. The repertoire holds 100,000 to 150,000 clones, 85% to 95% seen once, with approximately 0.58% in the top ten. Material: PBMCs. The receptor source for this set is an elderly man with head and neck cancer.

The DNA of the CDR3 is TGCGCCAGCAGCTTGGTACTAGCGGGCCAAGAGACCCAGTACTTC. Amino acids: CASSLVLAGQETQYF. This chain connects TRBV5-1 to TRBJ2-5; 9 nucleotides agree with TRBD2. The CDR3 loop spans 15 amino acids. The V gene end was trimmed by 0 bases and the J gene end by 1 base; junction bases not matched to a gene: 1. Looked up from germline, CDR1 is SGHRS and CDR2 is YFSETQ.

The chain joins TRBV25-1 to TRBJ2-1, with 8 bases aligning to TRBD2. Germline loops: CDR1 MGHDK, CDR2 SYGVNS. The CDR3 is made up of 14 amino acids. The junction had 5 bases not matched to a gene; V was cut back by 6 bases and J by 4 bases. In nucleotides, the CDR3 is TGTGCCAGCAGGGGAGCGGGGGATTACAATGAGCAGTTCTTC. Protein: CASRGAGDYNEQFF.

CDR3 residues: CASSLGNTIYF. CDR3 bases: TGTGCCAGCAGCTTAGGAAACACCATATATTTT. The V call is TRBV11-3, the J call TRBJ1-3; D gene uncertain. Trimming removed 1 base at V and 5 bases at J, with 0 bases between. The CDR3 is 11 residues long. From germline, CDR1 is SGHNT and CDR2 YENEEA. The entire variable domain, with the rest obtained from reference TRBV11-3 and TRBJ1-3, is as follows: EAGVVQSPRYKIIEKKQPVAFWCNPISGHNTLYWYLQNLGQGPELLIRYENEEAVDDSQLPKDRFSAERLKGVDSTLKIQPAELGDSAVYLCASSLGNTIYFGEGSWLTVV.

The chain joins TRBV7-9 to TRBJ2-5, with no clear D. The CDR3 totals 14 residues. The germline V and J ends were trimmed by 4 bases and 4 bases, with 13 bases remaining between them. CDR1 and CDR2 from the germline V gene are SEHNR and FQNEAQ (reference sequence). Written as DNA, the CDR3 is TGTGCCAGCAGCTCCCTCATATCAGCAGAGACCCAGTACTTC. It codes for CASSSLISAETQYF.

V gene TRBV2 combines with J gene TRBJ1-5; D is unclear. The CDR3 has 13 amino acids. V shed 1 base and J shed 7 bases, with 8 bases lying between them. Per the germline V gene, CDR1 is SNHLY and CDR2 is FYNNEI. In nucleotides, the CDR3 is TGTGCCAGCAGTGAAGAAGGAGGGCAGCCCCAGCATTTT. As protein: CASSEEGGQPQHF.

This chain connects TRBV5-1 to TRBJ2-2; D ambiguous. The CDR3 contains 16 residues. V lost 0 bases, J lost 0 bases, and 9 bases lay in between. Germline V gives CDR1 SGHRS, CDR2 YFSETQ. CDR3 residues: CASSLEGRPNTGELFF. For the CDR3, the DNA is TGCGCCAGCAGCTTGGAGGGCAGACCGAACACCGGGGAGCTGTTTTTT.

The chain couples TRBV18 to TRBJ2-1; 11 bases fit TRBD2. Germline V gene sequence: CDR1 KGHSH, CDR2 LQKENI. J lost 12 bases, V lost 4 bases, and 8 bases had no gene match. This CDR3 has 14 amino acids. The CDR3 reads CASSLTSGSGRQFF. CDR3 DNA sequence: TGTGCCAGCTCACTTACTAGCGGGAGTGGGCGGCAGTTCTTC.

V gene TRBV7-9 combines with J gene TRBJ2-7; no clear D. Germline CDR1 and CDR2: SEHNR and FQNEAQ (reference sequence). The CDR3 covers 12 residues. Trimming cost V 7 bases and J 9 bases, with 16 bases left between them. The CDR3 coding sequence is TGTGCCAGCACCTATCAGGCCGAATTGCAGTACTTC. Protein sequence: CASTYQAELQYF.

The CDR3 reads CASSQVGTIFYNEQFF. In nucleotides, the CDR3 is TGTGCCAGCAGCCAAGTTGGGACTATCTTCTACAATGAGCAGTTCTTC. The chain employs TRBV3-1 (or the pseudogene TRBV3-2) and TRBJ2-1, with 7 bases fitting TRBD2. Trimming cost V 1 base and J 3 bases; bases outside gene matches: 6. Germline V gene sequence: CDR1 LGHDT, CDR2 YNNKEL (reference sequence). The CDR3 has 16 residues.

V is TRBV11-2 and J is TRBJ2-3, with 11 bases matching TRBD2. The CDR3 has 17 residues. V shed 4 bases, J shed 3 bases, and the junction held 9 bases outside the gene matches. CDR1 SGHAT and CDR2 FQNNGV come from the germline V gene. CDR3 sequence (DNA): TGTGCCAGCAGCTCCCGGTTAGCGGGGGGGCTTACAGATACGCAGTATTTT. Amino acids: CASSSRLAGGLTDTQYF.

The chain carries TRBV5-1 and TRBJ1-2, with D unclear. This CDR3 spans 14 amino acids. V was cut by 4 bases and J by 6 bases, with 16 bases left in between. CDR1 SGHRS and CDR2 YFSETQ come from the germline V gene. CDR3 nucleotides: TGCGCCAGCAGCCCGTCCGGAGGGTTGGATGGCTACACCTTC. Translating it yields CASSPSGGLDGYTF.

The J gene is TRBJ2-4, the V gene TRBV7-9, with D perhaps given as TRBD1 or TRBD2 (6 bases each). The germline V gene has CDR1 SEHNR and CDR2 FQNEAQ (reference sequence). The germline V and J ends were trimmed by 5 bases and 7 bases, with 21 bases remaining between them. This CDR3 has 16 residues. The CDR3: CASSLTDWGAGNIQYF. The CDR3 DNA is TGTGCCAGCAGCCTCACTGATTGGGGGGCAGGGAACATTCAGTACTTC.

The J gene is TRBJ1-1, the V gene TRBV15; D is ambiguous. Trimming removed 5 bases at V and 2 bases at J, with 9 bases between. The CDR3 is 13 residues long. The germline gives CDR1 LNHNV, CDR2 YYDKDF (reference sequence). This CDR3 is CATSLYDNTEAFF. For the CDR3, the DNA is TGTGCCACCAGCCTCTATGATAACACTGAAGCTTTCTTT.

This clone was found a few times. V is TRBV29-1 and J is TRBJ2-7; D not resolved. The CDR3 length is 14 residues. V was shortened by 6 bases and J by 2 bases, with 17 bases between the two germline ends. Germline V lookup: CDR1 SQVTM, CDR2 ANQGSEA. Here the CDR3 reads CSVERMDRPYEQYF. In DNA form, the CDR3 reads TGCAGCGTCGAACGTATGGACCGGCCCTACGAGCAGTACTTC.

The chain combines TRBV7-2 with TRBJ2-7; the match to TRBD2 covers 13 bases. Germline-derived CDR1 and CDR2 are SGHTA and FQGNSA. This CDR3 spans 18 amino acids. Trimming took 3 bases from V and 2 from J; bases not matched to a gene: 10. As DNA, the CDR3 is TGTGCCAGCAGCTTCCCCGGTGGGACTAGCGGGATAACCTACGAGCAGTACTTC. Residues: CASSFPGGTSGITYEQYF.

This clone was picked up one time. In DNA form, the CDR3 reads TGTGCCAGCAGCCGACGGACAGGTCCTTTGGCTACCCAGTACTTC. Protein sequence: CASSRRTGPLATQYF. J is TRBJ2-5 and V is TRBV9; TRBD1 matches 7 bases. With 4 bases clipped from V and 8 bases from J, the junction kept 14 bases outside the gene matches. The CDR3 has 15 residues. Germline V gene lookup returns CDR1 SGDLS and CDR2 YYNGEE.

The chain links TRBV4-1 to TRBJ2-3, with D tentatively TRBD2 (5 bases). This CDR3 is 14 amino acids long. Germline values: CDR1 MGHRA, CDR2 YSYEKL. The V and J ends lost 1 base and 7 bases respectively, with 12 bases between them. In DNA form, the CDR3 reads TGCGCCAGCAGCCAAGCGGGGTTGGGAAATACGCAGTATTTT. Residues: CASSQAGLGNTQYF.

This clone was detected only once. The CDR3 spells CSGGREGEQFF. The CDR3 region has the DNA TGCAGTGGCGGGAGGGAGGGTGAGCAGTTCTTC. V usage is TRBV20-1 and J usage is TRBJ2-1, with 9 positions matching TRBD2. Germline trimming cut 7 bases from V and 9 bases from J; bases unmatched to any gene: 4. Per the germline V gene, CDR1 is DFQATT and CDR2 is SNEGSKA (reference sequence). The CDR3 is made up of 11 amino acids.

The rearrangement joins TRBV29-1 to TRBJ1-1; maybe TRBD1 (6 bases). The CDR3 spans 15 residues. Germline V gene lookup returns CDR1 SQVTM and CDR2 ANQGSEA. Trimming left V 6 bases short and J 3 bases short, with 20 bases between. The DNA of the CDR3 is TGCAGCGTCGGGACATTGAACCTGGCGTACACTGAAGCTTTCTTT. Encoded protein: CSVGTLNLAYTEAFF.

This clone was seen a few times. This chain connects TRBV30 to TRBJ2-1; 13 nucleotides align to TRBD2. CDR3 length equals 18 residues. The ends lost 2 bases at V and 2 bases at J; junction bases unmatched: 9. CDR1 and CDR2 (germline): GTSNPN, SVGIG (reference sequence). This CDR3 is CAWSPTRTSGSAYNEQFF. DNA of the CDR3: TGTGCCTGGAGTCCTACCAGGACTAGCGGGAGTGCCTACAATGAGCAGTTCTTC.

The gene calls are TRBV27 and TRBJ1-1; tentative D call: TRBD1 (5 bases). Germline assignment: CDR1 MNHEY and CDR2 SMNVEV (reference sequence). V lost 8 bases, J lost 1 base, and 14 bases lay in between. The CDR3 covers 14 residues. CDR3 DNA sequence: TGTGCCAGCTCCAGGCGGGGGGGGAACACTGAAGCTTTCTTT. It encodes CASSRRGGNTEAFF.

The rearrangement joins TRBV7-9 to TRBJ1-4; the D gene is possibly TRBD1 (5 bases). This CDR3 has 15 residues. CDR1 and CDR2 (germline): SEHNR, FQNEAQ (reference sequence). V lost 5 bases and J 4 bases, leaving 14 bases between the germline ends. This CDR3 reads CASSVGRGLNEKLFF. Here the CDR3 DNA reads TGTGCCAGCAGCGTCGGCCGGGGCCTTAATGAAAAACTGTTTTTT. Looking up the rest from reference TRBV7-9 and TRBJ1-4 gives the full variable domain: DTGVSQNPRHKITKRGQNVTFRCDPISEHNRLYWYRQTLGQGPEFLTYFQNEAQLEKSRLLSDRFSAERPKGSFSTLEIQRTEQGDSAMYLCASSVGRGLNEKLFFGSGTQLSVL.

This chain's CDR3 is CASSTGEFYNEQFF. The CDR3 DNA follows: TGTGCCTCCTCTACAGGGGAATTTTACAATGAGCAGTTCTTC. The chain has TRBV2 and TRBJ2-1; 7 bases are shared with TRBD1. The CDR3 runs to 14 residues. V lost 11 bases and J lost 4; bases outside the gene matches: 11. Germline CDR1 and CDR2: SNHLY and FYNNEI.

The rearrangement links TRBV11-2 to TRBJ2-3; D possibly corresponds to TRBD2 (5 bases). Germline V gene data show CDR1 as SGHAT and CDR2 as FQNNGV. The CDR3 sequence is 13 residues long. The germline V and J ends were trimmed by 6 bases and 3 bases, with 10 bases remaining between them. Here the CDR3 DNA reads TGTGCCAGCAGAGCTAGCAGTACAGATACGCAGTATTTT. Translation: CASRASSTDTQYF.

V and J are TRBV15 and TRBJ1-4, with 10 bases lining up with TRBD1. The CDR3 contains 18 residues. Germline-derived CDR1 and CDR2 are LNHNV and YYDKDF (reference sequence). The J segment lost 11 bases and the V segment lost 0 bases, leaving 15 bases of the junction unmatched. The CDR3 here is CATSRDQGTGALPNKLFF. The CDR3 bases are TGTGCCACCAGCAGAGATCAAGGGACAGGGGCCCTACCTAACAAACTGTTTTTT.

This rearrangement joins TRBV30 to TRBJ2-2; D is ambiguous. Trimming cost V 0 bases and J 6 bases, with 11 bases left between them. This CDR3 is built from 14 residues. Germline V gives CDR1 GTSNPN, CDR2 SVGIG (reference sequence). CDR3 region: CAWSVQRYAGELFF. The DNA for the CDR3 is TGTGCCTGGAGTGTACAACGCTACGCCGGGGAGCTGTTTTTT.

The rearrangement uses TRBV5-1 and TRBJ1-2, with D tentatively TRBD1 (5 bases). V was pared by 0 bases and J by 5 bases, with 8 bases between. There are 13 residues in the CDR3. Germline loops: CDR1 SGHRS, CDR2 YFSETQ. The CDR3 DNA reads TGCGCCAGCAGCTTGGGACAGCTTTATGGCTACACCTTC. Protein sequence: CASSLGQLYGYTF.

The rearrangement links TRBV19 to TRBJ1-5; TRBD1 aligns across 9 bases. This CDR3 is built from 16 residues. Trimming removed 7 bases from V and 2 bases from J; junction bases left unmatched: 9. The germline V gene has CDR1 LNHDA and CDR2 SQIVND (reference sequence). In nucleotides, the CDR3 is TGTGCCAGTATGGGCTTGGGACAGGGAGGCAATCAGCCCCAGCATTTT. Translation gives CASMGLGQGGNQPQHF.

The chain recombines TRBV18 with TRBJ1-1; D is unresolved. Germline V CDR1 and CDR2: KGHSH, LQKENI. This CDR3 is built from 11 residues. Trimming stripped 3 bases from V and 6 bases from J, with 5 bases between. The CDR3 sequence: CASSPSSEAFF. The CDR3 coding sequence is TGTGCCAGCTCACCTTCCTCTGAAGCTTTCTTT.

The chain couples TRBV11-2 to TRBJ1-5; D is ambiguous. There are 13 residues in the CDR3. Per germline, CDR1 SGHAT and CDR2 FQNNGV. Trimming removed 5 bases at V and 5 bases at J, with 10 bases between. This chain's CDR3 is CASSAGSYQPQHF. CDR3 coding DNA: TGTGCCAGCAGCGCTGGGAGCTATCAGCCCCAGCATTTT.

The CDR3 nucleotides are TGTGCCAGCTCACCAGGGGCAGGGTCCCGGGAGACCCAGTACTTC. Translation: CASSPGAGSRETQYF. The chain is built from TRBV18 and TRBJ2-5; maybe TRBD1 (5 bases). In germline, CDR1 is KGHSH, CDR2 LQKENI. This CDR3 contains 15 residues. Trimming cost V 2 bases and J 5 bases, with 15 bases left between them.

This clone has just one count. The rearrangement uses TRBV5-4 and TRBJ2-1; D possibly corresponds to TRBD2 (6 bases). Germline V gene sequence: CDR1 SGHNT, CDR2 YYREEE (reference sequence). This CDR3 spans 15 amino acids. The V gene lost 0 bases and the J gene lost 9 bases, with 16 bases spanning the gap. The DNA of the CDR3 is TGTGCCAGCAGCTTGGAAATTAGGACTAACGTTGAGCAGTTCTTC. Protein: CASSLEIRTNVEQFF.